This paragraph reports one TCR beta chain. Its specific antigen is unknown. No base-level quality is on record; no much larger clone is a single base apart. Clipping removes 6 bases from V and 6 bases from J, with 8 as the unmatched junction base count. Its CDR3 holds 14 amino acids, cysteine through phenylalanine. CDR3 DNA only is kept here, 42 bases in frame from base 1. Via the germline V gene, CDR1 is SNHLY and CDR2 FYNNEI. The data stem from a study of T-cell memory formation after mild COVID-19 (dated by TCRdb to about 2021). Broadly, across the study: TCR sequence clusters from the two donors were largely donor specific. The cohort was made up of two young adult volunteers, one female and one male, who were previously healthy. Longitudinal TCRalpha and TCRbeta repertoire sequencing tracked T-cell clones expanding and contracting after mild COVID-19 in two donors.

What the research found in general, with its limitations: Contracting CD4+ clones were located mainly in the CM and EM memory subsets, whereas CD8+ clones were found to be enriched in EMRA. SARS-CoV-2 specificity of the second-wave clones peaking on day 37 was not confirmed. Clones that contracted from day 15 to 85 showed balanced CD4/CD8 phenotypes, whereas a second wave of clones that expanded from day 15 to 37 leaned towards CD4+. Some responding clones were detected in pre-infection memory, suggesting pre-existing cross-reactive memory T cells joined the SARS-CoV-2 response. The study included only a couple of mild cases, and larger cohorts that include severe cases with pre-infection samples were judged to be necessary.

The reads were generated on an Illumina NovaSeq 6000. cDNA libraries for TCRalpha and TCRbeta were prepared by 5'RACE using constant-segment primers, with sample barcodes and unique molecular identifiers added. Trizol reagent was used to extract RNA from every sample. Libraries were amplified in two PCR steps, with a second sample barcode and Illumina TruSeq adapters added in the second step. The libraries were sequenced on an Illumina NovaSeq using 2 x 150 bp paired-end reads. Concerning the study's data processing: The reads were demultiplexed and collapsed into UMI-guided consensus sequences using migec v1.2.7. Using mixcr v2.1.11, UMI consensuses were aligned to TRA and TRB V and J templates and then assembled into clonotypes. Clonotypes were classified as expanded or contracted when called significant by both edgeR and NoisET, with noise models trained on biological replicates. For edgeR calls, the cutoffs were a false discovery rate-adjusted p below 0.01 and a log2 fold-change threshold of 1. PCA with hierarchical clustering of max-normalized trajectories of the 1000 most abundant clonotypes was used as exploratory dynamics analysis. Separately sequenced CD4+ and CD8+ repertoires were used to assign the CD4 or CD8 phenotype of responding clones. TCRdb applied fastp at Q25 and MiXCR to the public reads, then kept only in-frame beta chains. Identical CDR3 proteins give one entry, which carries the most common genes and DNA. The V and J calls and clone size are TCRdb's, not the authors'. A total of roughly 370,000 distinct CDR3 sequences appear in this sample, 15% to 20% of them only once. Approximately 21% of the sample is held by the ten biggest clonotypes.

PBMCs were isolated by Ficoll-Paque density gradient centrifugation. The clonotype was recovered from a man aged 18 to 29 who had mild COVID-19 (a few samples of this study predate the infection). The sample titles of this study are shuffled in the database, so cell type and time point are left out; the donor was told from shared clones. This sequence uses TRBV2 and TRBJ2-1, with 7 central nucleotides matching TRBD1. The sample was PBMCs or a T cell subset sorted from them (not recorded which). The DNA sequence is TGTGCCAGCAGCTATACAGGGGCCCGCAATGAGCAGTTCTTC. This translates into CASSYTGARNEQFF.